This T cell receptor (beta chain) originates from a study of PD-L1 blockade in urothelial cancer. Study at large: The patients had undergone anywhere from 0 to 3 prior chemotherapy regimens.

Specified time point: pretreatment peripheral blood. The germline CDR1 and CDR2 sequences are MNHNS and SASEGT. With 0 bases clipped from V and 8 bases from J, the junction kept 9 bases outside the gene matches. The CDR3 consists of 16 residues. Clones were sequenced by immunoSEQ multiplex PCR, and TCRdb holds only the in-frame ones, with some missing. The data contain tens of thousands of clones, approximately 85% of them singletons. Source: PBMCs, taken around atezolizumab (anti-PD-L1) treatment. V gene TRBV6-1 combines with J gene TRBJ1-3; TRBD1 agrees at 8 bases. This sequence originates from a man between 60 and 75 years old with urothelial cancer. The CDR3 DNA is TGTGCCAGCAGTGAAGCTGTGACAGGGGCAGGTTACACCATATATTTT. Its translation is CASSEAVTGAGYTIYF.